Given below is one T cell receptor (beta chain) in context. The data stem from a study of T cell responses to AZD1222 COVID-19 vaccine. Germline CDR1 is MNHNY and CDR2 is SVGAGI (reference sequence). V shed 2 bases and J 7 bases; nucleotides not matched to a gene: 10. The CDR3 loop spans 15 amino acids. Produced via immunoSEQ multiplex PCR; TCRdb's table is partial and in-frame only. The repertoire holds some 130,000 clones, with 93% as singletons. This clonotype was obtained from an adult in good health. The source material was peripheral blood, sampled on day 0 of AZD1222 vaccination. The J gene is TRBJ1-2, the V gene TRBV6-6, with 7 positions matching TRBD1. The CDR3 here is CASSYELDREGGYTF. CDR3 DNA: TGTGCCAGCAGTTACGAACTCGACAGGGAGGGTGGCTACACCTTC.